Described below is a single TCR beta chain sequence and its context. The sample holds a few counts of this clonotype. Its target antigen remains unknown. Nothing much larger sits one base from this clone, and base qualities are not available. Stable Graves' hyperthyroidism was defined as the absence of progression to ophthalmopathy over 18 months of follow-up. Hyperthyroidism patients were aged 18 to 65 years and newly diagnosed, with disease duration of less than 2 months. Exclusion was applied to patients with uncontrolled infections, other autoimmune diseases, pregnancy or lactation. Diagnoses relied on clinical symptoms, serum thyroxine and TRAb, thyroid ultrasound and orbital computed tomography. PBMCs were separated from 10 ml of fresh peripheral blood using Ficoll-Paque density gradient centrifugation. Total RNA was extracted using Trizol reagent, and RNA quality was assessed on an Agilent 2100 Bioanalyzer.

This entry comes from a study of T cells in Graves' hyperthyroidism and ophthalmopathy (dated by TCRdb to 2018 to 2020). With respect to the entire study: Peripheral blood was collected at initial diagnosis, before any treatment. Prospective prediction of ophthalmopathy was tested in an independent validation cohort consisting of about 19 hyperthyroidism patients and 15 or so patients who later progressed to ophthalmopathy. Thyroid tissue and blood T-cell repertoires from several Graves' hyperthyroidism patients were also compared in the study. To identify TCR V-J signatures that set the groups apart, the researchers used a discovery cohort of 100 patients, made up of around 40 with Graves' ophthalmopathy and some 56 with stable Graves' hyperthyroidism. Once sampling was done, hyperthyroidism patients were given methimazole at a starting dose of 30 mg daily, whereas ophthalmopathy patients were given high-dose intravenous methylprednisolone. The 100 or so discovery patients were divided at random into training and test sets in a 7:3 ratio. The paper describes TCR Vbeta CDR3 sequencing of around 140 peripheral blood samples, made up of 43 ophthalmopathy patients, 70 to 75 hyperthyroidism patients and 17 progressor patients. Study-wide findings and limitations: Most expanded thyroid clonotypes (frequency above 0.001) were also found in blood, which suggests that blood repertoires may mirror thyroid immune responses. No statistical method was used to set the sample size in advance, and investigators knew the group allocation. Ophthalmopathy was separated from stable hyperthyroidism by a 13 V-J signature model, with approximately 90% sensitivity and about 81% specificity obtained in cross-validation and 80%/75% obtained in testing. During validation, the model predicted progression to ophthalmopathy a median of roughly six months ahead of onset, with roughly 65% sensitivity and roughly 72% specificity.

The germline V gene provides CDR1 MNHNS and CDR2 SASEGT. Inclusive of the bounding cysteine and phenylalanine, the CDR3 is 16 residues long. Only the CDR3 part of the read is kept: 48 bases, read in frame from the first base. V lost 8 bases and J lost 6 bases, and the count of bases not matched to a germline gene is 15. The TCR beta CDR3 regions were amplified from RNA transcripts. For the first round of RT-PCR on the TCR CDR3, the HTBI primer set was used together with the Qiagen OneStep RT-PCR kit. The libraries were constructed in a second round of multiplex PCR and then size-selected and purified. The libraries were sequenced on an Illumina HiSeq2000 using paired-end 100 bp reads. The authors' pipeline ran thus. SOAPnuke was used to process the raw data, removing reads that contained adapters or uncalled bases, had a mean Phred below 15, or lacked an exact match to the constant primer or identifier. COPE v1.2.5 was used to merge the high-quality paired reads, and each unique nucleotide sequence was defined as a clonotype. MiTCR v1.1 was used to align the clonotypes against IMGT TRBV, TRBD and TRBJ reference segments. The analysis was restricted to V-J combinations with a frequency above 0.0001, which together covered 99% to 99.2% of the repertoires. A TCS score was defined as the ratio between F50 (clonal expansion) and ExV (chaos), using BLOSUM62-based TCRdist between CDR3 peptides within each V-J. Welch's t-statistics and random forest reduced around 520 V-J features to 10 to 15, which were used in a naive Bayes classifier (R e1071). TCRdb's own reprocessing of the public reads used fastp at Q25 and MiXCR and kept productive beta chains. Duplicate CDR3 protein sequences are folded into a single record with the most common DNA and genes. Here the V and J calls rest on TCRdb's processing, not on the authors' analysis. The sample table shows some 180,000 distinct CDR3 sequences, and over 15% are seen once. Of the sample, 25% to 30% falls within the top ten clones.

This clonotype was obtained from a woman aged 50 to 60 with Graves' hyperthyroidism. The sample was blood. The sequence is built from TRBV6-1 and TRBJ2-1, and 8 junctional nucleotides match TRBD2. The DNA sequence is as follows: TGTGCCAGCCCCTCCCACGGGGGGGGGGGCCCCAATGAGCAGTTCTTC. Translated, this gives CASPSHGGGGPNEQFF.